This entry lists 2 T cell receptor beta chains sequenced from one sample in a study of cytomegalovirus exposure and HLA in healthy donors. PCR was performed using 60 Vbeta and 13 Jbeta primers. The data were produced by immunoSEQ multiplex PCR, yet TCRdb's version contains in-frame clones alone and is incomplete. The table has 150,000 to 200,000 clones, around three quarters seen once. Input material: PBMCs. These receptors were obtained from a woman aged 30 to 39 in good health and CMV-seronegative.

The chain employs TRBV7-9 and TRBJ2-1, with TRBD1 as a possible D gene (5 bases). The V and J ends lost 4 bases and 7 bases respectively, with 11 bases between them. In germline, CDR1 is SEHNR, CDR2 FQNEAQ (reference sequence). This CDR3 region has 13 residues. CDR3: CASSSQASNEQFF. The CDR3 coding sequence is TGTGCCAGCAGCTCACAGGCGTCGAATGAGCAGTTCTTC.

This clone was observed a few times. This rearrangement joins TRBV6-5 to TRBJ2-4, with 7 positions matching TRBD1. This CDR3 is built from 16 residues. The V gene end was trimmed by 2 bases and the J gene end by 0 bases; junction bases not matched to a gene: 4. Germline V gives CDR1 MNHEY, CDR2 SVGAGI. CDR3 DNA sequence: TGTGCCAGCAGTTACACGGGACAGCTAGCCAAAAACATTCAGTACTTC. It codes for CASSYTGQLAKNIQYF.